The T cell receptor beta chain described here comes from a study of OX40 agonist ivuxolimab in advanced cancers. V trimming: 4 bases; J trimming: 3 bases; junction bases outside the gene matches: 17. The length of the CDR3 is 19 residues. CDR1 KGHSH and CDR2 LQKENI come from the germline V gene. Clones were sequenced by immunoSEQ multiplex PCR, and TCRdb holds only the in-frame ones, with some missing. Of approximately 44,000 clones listed, approximately 80% are singletons. The source is an adult with an advanced solid tumor such as melanoma, head and neck, liver or kidney cancer. The starting material was CD4+ or CD8+ T cells sorted from blood, obtained in a trial of the OX40 agonist ivuxolimab. This chain joins TRBV18 and TRBJ1-1; 10 bases align to TRBD1. CDR3: CASSRERDRGLRGDTEAFF. In DNA, the CDR3 is TGTGCCAGCTCACGCGAGCGGGACAGGGGTCTGAGGGGGGACACTGAAGCTTTCTTT.